This TCR beta chain comes out of a study of long-term antiretroviral therapy in people with HIV (dated by TCRdb to between 2022 and 2023). Broadly, across the study: The earliest samples were collected about a decade before the 2015 WHO recommendation for immediate ART, when ART was typically delayed until CD4 counts fell. Among the approximately 30 participants with HIV, ten to twelve were female. A retrospective serial study tested whether changes in peripheral blood TRB repertoire composition and diversity were associated with ART initiation and durable HIV suppression. No cross-contamination during QIAcube processing was seen in test extractions of a monoclonal T-cell line run alongside 33 polyclonal samples. A total of 150 to 200 cryopreserved PBMC samples came from a few dozen adults with confirmed HIV infection and were collected serially over a mean of about 6 years (range 1-12). The investigation overall reported the following: The samples span the years 2004 to 2017, and the ART regimens used at that time may not be as effective as current regimens. Compared with controls, HIV repertoires had narrower CDR3 length ranges, and the network structure pointed to an antigen-experienced repertoire that shifted only slightly toward naive after ART. Because pre-ART samples had limited cell numbers, unsorted PBMC were profiled rather than sorted CD4+ and CD8+ T cells. Expanded TRB clones identified before ART initiation dominated the repertoire across all time points, though the dominance fluctuated and decreased in many PLHIV after ART. Starting ART was linked to a significant rise in TRB diversity, yet even after long-term ART the diversity remained significantly lower than in transplant donor controls. Inferences about post-ART repertoire changes were limited because no data were available on ART adherence, viral resistance or therapy changes. Because PBMC availability was limited, only the TCR beta chain was sequenced, with no alpha chain pairing.

Based on the germline V gene, the CDR1 and CDR2 sequences are SGDLS and YYNGEE. From the cysteine through the phenylalanine, the CDR3 covers 15 amino acids. The read is trimmed to its CDR3 DNA, 45 bases read in frame from base 1. V and J are truncated by 4 bases and 7 bases respectively, leaving an intervening sequence of 20 bases. Comments on this clone: Its target antigen remains unknown. No much larger clone is present one base from it, and per-base qualities are unavailable.

Sequencing of the TRB variable region was done with the immunoSEQ hsTCRB v3.0 assay at survey level resolution. A depth of about 40,000-50,000 T-cell genomes per sample was targeted for TRB sequencing. An Illumina MiSeq with a v3 150-cycle kit was used to sequence the pooled TRB libraries. Under the source paper's analysis protocol: Repertoire analysis was run in R within a reproducible Nextflow workflow that covered QC, data transformation and analysis. Custom analyses were implemented in LymphoSeq2, an R package for AIRR-Seq data exploration. A few samples that produced fewer than 5000 total TRB sequences were removed, so 188 HIV repertoires were analyzed. Of the roughly 180 retained HIV repertoires, approximately 60 were collected before and around 130 after ART initiation. Repertoires were downsampled to 5000 TRB nucleotide sequences, with summary statistics averaged over 100 downsampling iterations. TRB sequences were retained for analysis only if CDR3 regions of at least seven amino acids were present. Two measures captured diversity: a Shannon entropy-derived clonality score and the Gini coefficient. Repertoire networks linked the top 5000 CDR3 amino acid sequences whenever two sequences differed by an edit distance of one. Antigen specificity groups and MHC restriction were predicted for TRB CDR3 amino acid sequences with GLIPH2. CDR3 amino acid sequences were matched against VDJdb and McPAS-TCR to flag known CMV, EBV, HIV or tissue antigen associations. Pre-ART, post-ART and control groups were compared with Wilcoxon signed-rank tests and Holm-Bonferroni correction. Here the immuneACCESS table is served through TCRdb, limited to in-frame sequences with V and J called. Missing clones are a known gap in these copies; in checked studies unresolved V genes cover under half, and the rest lacks a known reason. From that table come the V and J calls and clone size; the DNA was used to work out D and trimming. In all, the sample holds fewer than 40,000 clones, and around 94% of those were seen once. Around 3.8% of the sample lies in the top ten.

Participants were included only if at least one PBMC sample before ART initiation and at least two post-ART samples were available. Treatment was received in the United States of America by all participants with HIV. Cryopreserved samples of about 1-10 million PBMC were thawed and washed before DNA extraction. At the time of the earliest PBMC sample, participants with HIV were aged between about 20 and 54 years. PBMC samples from each participant spanned 1-4 timepoints before ART initiation and 2-8 timepoints after ART initiation, with a median of 7 samples. For every participant, serial HIV viral load, CD4+ T-cell count, ART history and demographic data were obtained. Genomic DNA was extracted from unsorted PBMC with a Qiagen kit on a QIAcube, processed in batches of 12 samples.

This TCR came from a woman in her forties or fifties with HIV. The V gene is TRBV9 and the J gene is TRBJ1-1, with the identity of the D gene unclear. Source: unsorted PBMCs, taken more than 5 years after starting antiretroviral therapy. The DNA is TGTGCCAGCAGCCCAGTCCCAGTTCTGGGGATTGAAGCTTTCTTT. This yields the protein CASSPVPVLGIEAFF. The full variable domain, completed from the reference TRBV9 and TRBJ1-1 proteins outside the CDR3, reads DSGVTQTPKHLITATGQRVTLRCSPRSGDLSVYWYQQSLDQGLQFLIQYYNGEERAKGNILERFSAQQFPDLHSELNLSSLELGDSALYFCASSPVPVLGIEAFFGQGTRLTVV.